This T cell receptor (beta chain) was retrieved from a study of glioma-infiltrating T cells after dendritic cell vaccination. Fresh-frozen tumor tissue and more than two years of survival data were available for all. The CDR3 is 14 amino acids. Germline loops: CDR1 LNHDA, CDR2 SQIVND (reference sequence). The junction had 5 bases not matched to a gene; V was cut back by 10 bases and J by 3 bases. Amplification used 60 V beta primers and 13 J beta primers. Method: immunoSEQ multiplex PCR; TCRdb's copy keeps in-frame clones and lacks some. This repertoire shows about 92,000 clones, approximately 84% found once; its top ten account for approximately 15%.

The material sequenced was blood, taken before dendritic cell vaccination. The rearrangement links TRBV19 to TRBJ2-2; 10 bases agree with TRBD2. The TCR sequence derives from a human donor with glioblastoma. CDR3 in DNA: TGTGCCAAAGGACTAGCGGACTACACCGGGGAGCTGTTTTTT. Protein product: CAKGLADYTGELFF.